This T cell receptor beta chain was captured in a study of identical twins. There are 12 residues in the CDR3. Trimming shortened V by 4 bases and J by 1 base, and 4 bases separated the two germline ends. TCRdb used MiXCR to reprocess the 5' RACE reads, holding one entry per CDR3 protein. Among about 330,000 distinct CDR3 sequences listed, more than 9% were seen once. In this sample, this clonotype turned up many times. These same data were also listed under a study on yellow fever vaccine responses in identical twins.

The chain recombines TRBV12-3 or TRBV12-4 with TRBJ2-5; no definite D call. The receptor was isolated from a woman aged 18-29 years in good health. What was sequenced was CD8+ T cells sorted from blood. CDR3 region: CASSSTQETQYF. CDR3 DNA: TGTGCCAGCAGTTCCACCCAAGAGACCCAGTACTTC.